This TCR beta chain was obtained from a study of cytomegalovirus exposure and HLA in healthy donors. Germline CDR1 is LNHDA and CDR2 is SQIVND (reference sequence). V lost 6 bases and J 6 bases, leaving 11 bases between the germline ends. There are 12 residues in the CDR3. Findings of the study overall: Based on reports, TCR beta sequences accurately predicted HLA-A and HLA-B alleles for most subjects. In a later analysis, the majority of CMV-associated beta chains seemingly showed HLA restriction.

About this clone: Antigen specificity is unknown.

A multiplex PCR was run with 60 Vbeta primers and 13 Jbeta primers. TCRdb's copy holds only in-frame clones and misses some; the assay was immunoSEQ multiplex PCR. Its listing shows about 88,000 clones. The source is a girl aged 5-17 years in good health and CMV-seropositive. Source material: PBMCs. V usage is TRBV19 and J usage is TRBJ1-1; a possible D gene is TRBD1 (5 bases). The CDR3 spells CASRIWGAEAFF. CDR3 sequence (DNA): TGTGCCAGTAGGATATGGGGGGCTGAAGCTTTCTTT.